These T cell receptor beta chains were read from a single sample in a study of blood T cell repertoires in COVID-19. Sequenced by immunoSEQ multiplex PCR; TCRdb stores in-frame clones only, minus some. The repertoire holds about 200,000 clones, with about 95% as singletons. The sequenced sample consisted of peripheral blood. These TCRs come from a man aged 25 to 40 with COVID-19, enrolled during active disease. CDR3s include the opening cysteine and the closing phenylalanine or tryptophan. A D gene is named only where the DNA matches it firmly. Some rows mark clone size as missing; the rest say once, few, many or name a class of expanded clone.

J gene	V gene	clone size	D gene	CDR3 DNA	CDR3 protein
TRBJ2-7	TRBV5-1	NA	NA	TGCGCCAGCAGCCCGGGAGTCGACGAGCAGTACTTC	CASSPGVDEQYF
TRBJ2-7	TRBV5-4	NA	NA	TGTGCCAGCAGCTCTCGCTACGAGCAGTACTTC	CASSSRYEQYF
TRBJ1-1	TRBV3-1/TRBV3-2	NA	TRBD1	TGTGCCAGCAGCCTACAAGGGGGCTACACTGAAGCTTTCTTT	CASSLQGGYTEAFF
TRBJ2-3	TRBV27	NA	NA	TGTGCCAGCAGTCCGTGGCGGGGCGGGGGCACAGATACGCAGTATTTT	CASSPWRGGGTDTQYF
TRBJ1-5	TRBV5-6	few	NA	TGTGCCAGCAGCTTGGGGCATAGCAATCAGCCCCAGCATTTT	CASSLGHSNQPQHF
TRBJ1-5	TRBV18	NA	TRBD1	TGTGCCAGCTCACCGGGACAGAATAGCAATCAGCCCCAGCATTTT	CASSPGQNSNQPQHF
TRBJ2-7	TRBV5-4	NA	TRBD2	TGTGCCAGCAGCCTAGGGACTAGCGGGGGGGCCTACGAGCAGTACTTC	CASSLGTSGGAYEQYF
TRBJ2-3	TRBV3-1/TRBV3-2	NA	TRBD2	TGTGCCAGCAGCCCTAGCGGGGGGGCGGGGGATACGCAGTATTTT	CASSPSGGAGDTQYF
TRBJ1-5	TRBV9	NA	NA	TGTGCCAGCAGCGCCTTGGGAGGGACCAATCAGCCCCAGCATTTT	CASSALGGTNQPQHF
TRBJ1-3	TRBV5-6	NA	NA	TGTGCCAGCAGAGAAGGGGGGAGGGGCTCTGGAAACACCATATATTTT	CASREGGRGSGNTIYF
TRBJ2-7	TRBV29-1	NA	TRBD1	TGCAGCGTTGAAGGGACAGGGGTAGAGGGCGAGCAGTACTTC	CSVEGTGVEGEQYF
TRBJ2-1	TRBV4-1	few	TRBD1	TGCGCCAGCCCCGGACAGGGGCCCTTATACAATGAGCAGTTCTTC	CASPGQGPLYNEQFF
TRBJ2-7	TRBV5-4	NA	TRBD2	TGTGCCAGCAGCCCGGAACCGGCGGGGGACGAGCAGTACTTC	CASSPEPAGDEQYF
TRBJ1-1	TRBV9	NA	NA	TGTGCCAGCACCGTGGGCTCGATGAACACTGAAGCTTTCTTT	CASTVGSMNTEAFF
TRBJ2-2	TRBV29-1	NA	NA	TGCAGCGTTGAGGGTTTTTCCGGGGGGAACACCGGGGAGCTGTTTTTT	CSVEGFSGGNTGELFF
TRBJ2-5	TRBV25-1	NA	TRBD2	TGTGCCAGCAGTGCAGCGGGGAACCAAGAGACCCAGTACTTC	CASSAAGNQETQYF
TRBJ1-6	TRBV6-5	once	NA	TGTGCCAGCAGTTACGAGGGGACACTGTATAATTCACCCCTCCACTTT	CASSYEGTLYNSPLHF
TRBJ1-5	TRBV19	NA	NA	TGTGCCAGTAGTATGGGGGCAGGCAATCAGCCCCAGCATTTT	CASSMGAGNQPQHF
TRBJ2-7	TRBV7-9	NA	TRBD1	TGTGCCAGCAGCCCACCTCGTCGACAGGGAGTTGAGCAGTACTTC	CASSPPRRQGVEQYF
TRBJ1-1	TRBV10-2	few	TRBD1	TGCGCCAGCATTGACAGGGGAGAAGCTTTCTTT	CASIDRGEAFF
TRBJ2-5	TRBV5-4	NA	NA	TGTGCCAGCAGCGGGGGCCTCCAAGAGACCCAGTACTTC	CASSGGLQETQYF
TRBJ1-5	TRBV21-1	NA	NA	TGTGCCAGCAGCAAAGGACAGGCCGATCGAAATCAGCCCCAGCATTTT	CASSKGQADRNQPQHF
TRBJ2-5	TRBV24-1	NA	NA	TGTGCCACCCGCGTAGGGGGGGAAGAGACCCAGTACTTC	CATRVGGEETQYF
TRBJ2-1	TRBV2	NA	TRBD1	TGTGCCAGCAGTTCCGGGACAGGGTATTACAATGAGCAGTTCTTC	CASSSGTGYYNEQFF
TRBJ1-1	TRBV4-1	NA	NA	TGCGCCAGCAGCCAACCACAGTTTGAATGGACTGAAGCTTTCTTT	CASSQPQFEWTEAFF
TRBJ2-3	TRBV12-3/TRBV12-4	NA	NA	TGTGCCAGCAGTTTGTCGGATACGCAGTATTTT	CASSLSDTQYF
TRBJ1-5	TRBV6-5	NA	TRBD1	TGTGCCAGCAGGACGGACAGGACTTACAATCAGCCCCAGCATTTT	CASRTDRTYNQPQHF
TRBJ1-6	TRBV6-5	NA	NA	TGTGCCAGCAGGACAGATTATAATTCACCCCTCCACTTT	CASRTDYNSPLHF
TRBJ2-7	TRBV6-1	few	NA	TGTGCCAGCAGTGATTCGGGGTTTCGCGAGCAGTACTTC	CASSDSGFREQYF
TRBJ1-6	TRBV7-3	NA	NA	TGTGCCAGCAGCGCGGGGGAGAGATCACCCCTCCACTTT	CASSAGERSPLHF
TRBJ1-1	TRBV9	NA	NA	TGTGCCAGCAGCGCTGGACTCGGAGGACTGAACACTGAAGCTTTCTTT	CASSAGLGGLNTEAFF
TRBJ2-7	TRBV7-2	NA	NA	TGTGCCAGCACCTTACAGGAGGCCTACGAGCAGTACTTC	CASTLQEAYEQYF
TRBJ1-2	TRBV25-1	NA	TRBD1	TGTGCTACCCATTCCGGGACAGAATATGGCTACACCTTC	CATHSGTEYGYTF
TRBJ1-2	TRBV4-1	NA	NA	TGCGCCAGCAGCCAAGGGACAGTAGTTAGCTTAAACTATGGCTACACCTTC	CASSQGTVVSLNYGYTF
TRBJ2-3	TRBV2	NA	TRBD2	TGTGCCAGCAGTAAACGTCCCGGGACTAGAGGTTCCGTGGATACGCAGTATTTT	CASSKRPGTRGSVDTQYF
TRBJ1-6	TRBV6-5	NA	TRBD1	TGTGCCAGCAGTCCCCGGGACAGTGGTTCACCCCTCCACTTT	CASSPRDSGSPLHF
TRBJ1-3	TRBV6-1	once	NA	TGTGCCAGCAGTGAACAGTCCTCTGGAAACACCATATATTTT	CASSEQSSGNTIYF
TRBJ2-7	TRBV4-2	once	TRBD1	TGTGCCAGCAGCCAAGAAAAAGCAGGGGGCGGCTACGAGCAGTACTTC	CASSQEKAGGGYEQYF
TRBJ2-1	TRBV28	NA	NA	TGTGCCAGCAGTTCCCCCCAGTTGAGGGGGGGCCTCCATGAGCAGTTCTTC	CASSSPQLRGGLHEQFF
TRBJ2-1	TRBV20-1	NA	NA	TGCAGTGCTAGAGATCGGGGTGAGCAGTTCTTC	CSARDRGEQFF
TRBJ1-2	TRBV5-6	NA	NA	TGTGCCAGCAGCTTCAGGGGCTCCGGAATTAACTATGGCTACACCTTC	CASSFRGSGINYGYTF
TRBJ2-5	TRBV7-2	NA	NA	TGTGCCAGCAGCTTGGCTAGGGAGACCCAGTACTTC	CASSLARETQYF
TRBJ1-1	TRBV6-2/TRBV6-3	NA	NA	TGTGCCAGCAGTTGGGCGGGGGTTAACACTGAAGCTTTCTTT	CASSWAGVNTEAFF
TRBJ2-5	TRBV13	NA	TRBD2	TGTGCCAGCAGCCCAATGGGGGGGGTGTACCAAGAGACCCAGTACTTC	CASSPMGGVYQETQYF
TRBJ2-7	TRBV25-1	NA	NA	TGTGCCAGCAGTGAAGGACAGCTCATCTTGACATCCTACGAGCAGTACTTC	CASSEGQLILTSYEQYF
TRBJ1-2	TRBV6-5	NA	TRBD1	TGTGCCAGCAGTAGGGGACAGGGTGTTTCTGGCTACACCTTC	CASSRGQGVSGYTF
TRBJ1-2	TRBV7-3	NA	TRBD1	TGTGCCAGCAGCTTAGGGACAGGTGGGGACGGCTACACCTTC	CASSLGTGGDGYTF
TRBJ1-1	TRBV6-1	NA	NA	TGTGCCAGCAGTGAACACAGAACAGAAGCTTTCTTT	CASSEHRTEAFF
TRBJ1-6	TRBV11-1	NA	TRBD1	TGTGCCAGCAGCTTGTTACAGGGGCGAAAGGATTCACCCCTCCACTTT	CASSLLQGRKDSPLHF
TRBJ1-2	TRBV27	NA	TRBD1	TGTGCCAGCAGTTTTACGACAGGGGGTCCTCTCTATGGCTACACCTTC	CASSFTTGGPLYGYTF
TRBJ1-1	TRBV14	NA	NA	TGTGCCAGCAGCATGGGCAGGGCGAACACTGAAGCTTTCTTT	CASSMGRANTEAFF
TRBJ2-7	TRBV19	NA	NA	TGTGCCAGTAGTATAGCACAGGGTAGCGCCTACGAGCAGTACTTC	CASSIAQGSAYEQYF
TRBJ2-3	TRBV6-2/TRBV6-3	NA	NA	TGTGCCAGCAGTTTAGCAACGCTCACAGATACGCAGTATTTT	CASSLATLTDTQYF